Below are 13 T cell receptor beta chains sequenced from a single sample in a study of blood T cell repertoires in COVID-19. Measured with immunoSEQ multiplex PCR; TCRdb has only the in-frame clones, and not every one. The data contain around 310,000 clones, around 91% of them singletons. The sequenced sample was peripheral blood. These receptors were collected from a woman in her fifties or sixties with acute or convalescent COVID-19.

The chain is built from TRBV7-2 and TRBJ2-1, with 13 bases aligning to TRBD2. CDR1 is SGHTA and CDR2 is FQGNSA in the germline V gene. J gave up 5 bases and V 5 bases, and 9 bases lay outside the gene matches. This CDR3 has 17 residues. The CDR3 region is CASSTTSGGATDNEQFF. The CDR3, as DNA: TGTGCCAGCAGCACCACTAGCGGGGGGGCCACTGACAATGAGCAGTTCTTC.

As DNA, the CDR3 is TGTGCCAGCAGTTCGGGACTAGTACGGAACATTCAGTACTTC. Translation: CASSSGLVRNIQYF. The chain employs TRBV27 and TRBJ2-4; 8 bases line up with TRBD2. The J segment lost 7 bases and the V segment lost 4 bases, leaving 6 bases of the junction unmatched. Germline CDR1 reads MNHEY; CDR2 reads SMNVEV (reference sequence). The CDR3 is 14 amino acids.

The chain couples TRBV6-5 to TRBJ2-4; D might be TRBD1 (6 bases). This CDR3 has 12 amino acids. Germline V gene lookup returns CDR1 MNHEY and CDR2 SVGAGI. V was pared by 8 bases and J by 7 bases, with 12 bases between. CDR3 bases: TGTGCCAGCCGGGACCAGGGGAACATTCAGTACTTC. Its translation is CASRDQGNIQYF.

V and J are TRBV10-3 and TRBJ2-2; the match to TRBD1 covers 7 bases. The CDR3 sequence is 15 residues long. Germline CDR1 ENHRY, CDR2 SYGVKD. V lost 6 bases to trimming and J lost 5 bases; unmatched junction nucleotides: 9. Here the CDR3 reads CAISTDRVRTGELFF. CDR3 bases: TGTGCCATCAGCACCGACAGGGTGAGGACCGGGGAGCTGTTTTTT.

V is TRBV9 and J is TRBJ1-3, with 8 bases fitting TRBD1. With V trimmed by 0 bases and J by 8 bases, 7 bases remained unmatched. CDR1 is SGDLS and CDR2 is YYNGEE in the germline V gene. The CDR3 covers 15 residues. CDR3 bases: TGTGCCAGCAGCGTAGCGGACAGGGACTTACACACCATATATTTT. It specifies CASSVADRDLHTIYF. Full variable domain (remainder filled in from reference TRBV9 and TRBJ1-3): DSGVTQTPKHLITATGQRVTLRCSPRSGDLSVYWYQQSLDQGLQFLIQYYNGEERAKGNILERFSAQQFPDLHSELNLSSLELGDSALYFCASSVADRDLHTIYFGEGSWLTVV.

CDR3 protein: CASSQESGYNSPLHF. CDR3 DNA sequence: TGCGCCAGCAGCCAAGAATCGGGTTATAATTCACCCCTCCACTTT. The rearrangement joins TRBV4-3 to TRBJ1-6; D uncertain. CDR1 is LGHNA and CDR2 is YSLEER in the germline V gene. Trimming shortened V by 0 bases and J by 4 bases, and 7 bases separated the two germline ends. The CDR3 has 15 amino acids.

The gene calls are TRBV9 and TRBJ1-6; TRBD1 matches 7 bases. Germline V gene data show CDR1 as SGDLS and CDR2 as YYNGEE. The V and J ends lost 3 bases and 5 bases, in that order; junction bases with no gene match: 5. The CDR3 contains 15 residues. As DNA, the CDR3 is TGTGCCAGCAGCGCCAGGGGGTCGAATAATTCACCCCTCCACTTT. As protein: CASSARGSNNSPLHF.

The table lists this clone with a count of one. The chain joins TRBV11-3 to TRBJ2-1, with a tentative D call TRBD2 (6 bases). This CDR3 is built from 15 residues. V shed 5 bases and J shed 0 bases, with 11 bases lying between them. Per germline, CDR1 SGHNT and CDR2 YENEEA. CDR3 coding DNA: TGTGCCAGCAGCACCGACGGGAGCTCCTACAATGAGCAGTTCTTC. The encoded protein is CASSTDGSSYNEQFF.

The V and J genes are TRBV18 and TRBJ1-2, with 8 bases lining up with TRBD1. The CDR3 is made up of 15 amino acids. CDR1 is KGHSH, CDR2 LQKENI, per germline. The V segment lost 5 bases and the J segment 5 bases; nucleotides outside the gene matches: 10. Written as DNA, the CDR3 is TGTGCCAGCTCATCGGACAGGGCGACCGGGTATGGCTACACCTTC. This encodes CASSSDRATGYGYTF.

The CDR3 is CASSGSGTESYNEQFF. CDR3 DNA sequence: TGTGCCAGCAGCGGGTCCGGGACAGAGTCCTACAATGAGCAGTTCTTC. The V gene is TRBV9, the J gene TRBJ2-1, with 7 positions matching TRBD1. The length of the CDR3 is 16 residues. Trimming took 3 bases from V and 1 from J; bases not matched to a gene: 7. Per germline, CDR1 SGDLS and CDR2 YYNGEE.

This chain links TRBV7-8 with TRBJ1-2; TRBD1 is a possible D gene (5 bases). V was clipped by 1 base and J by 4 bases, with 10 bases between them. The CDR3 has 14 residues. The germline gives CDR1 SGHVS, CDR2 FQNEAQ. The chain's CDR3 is CASSLGGGTYGYTF. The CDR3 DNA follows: TGTGCCAGCAGCTTAGGGGGCGGCACCTATGGCTACACCTTC.

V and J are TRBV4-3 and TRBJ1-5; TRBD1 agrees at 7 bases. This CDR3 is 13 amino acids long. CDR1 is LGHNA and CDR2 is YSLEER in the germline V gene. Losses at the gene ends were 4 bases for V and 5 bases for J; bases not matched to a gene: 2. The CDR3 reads CASSRTGDQPQHF. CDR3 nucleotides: TGCGCCAGCAGCCGCACAGGGGATCAGCCCCAGCATTTT.

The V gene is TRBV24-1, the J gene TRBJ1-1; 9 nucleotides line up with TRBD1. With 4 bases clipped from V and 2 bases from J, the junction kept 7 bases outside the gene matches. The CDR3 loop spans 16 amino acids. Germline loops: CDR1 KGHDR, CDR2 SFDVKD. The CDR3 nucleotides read TGTGCCACCAGTGAGGGGCGGGACAGGGCCAACACTGAAGCTTTCTTT. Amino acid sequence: CATSEGRDRANTEAFF.